Below, one T cell receptor (beta chain) is given with its context. The antigen remains undetermined. This record belongs to a study of radiotherapy plus CTLA-4 blockade in lung cancer. Study context: Objective response rate was about 18%; disease control rate, 25% to 35%. Findings and caveats of the study: In blood, TCR clones derived from the tumor expanded after radiotherapy plus ipilimumab.

Here immunoSEQ multiplex PCR was the method, and the copy in TCRdb shows in-frame clones only, minus some. The table has about 45,000 clones, 60% to 80% seen once. Alongside CTLA-4 blockade with ipilimumab, patients with chemo-refractory metastatic non-small-cell lung cancer received focal radiation. The CDR3 consists of 13 residues. The V end was cut by 7 bases, the J end by 7 bases, with 17 bases between. CDR1 and CDR2 (germline): LNHDA, SQIVND (reference sequence). This sequence joins TRBV19 and TRBJ2-7; possibly TRBD2 for D (5 bases). The sample in question was peripheral blood, obtained from a patient treated with radiotherapy plus ipilimumab. This clonotype originated in a human donor with non-small cell lung cancer who had stable disease on radiotherapy plus ipilimumab. This chain's CDR3 is CASKSEGLREQYF. CDR3 in DNA: TGTGCCAGTAAGTCCGAGGGATTGAGAGAGCAGTACTTC.